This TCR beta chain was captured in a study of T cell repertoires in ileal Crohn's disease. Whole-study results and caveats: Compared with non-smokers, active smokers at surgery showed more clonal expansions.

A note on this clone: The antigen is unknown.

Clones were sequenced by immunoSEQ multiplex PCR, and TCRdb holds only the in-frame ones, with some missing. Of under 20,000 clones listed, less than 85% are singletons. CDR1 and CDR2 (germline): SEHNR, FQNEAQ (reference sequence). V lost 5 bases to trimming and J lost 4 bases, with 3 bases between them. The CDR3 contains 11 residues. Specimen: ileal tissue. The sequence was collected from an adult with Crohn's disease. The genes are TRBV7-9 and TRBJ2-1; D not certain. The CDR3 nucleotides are TGTGCCAGCAGCCATTACAATGAGCAGTTCTTC. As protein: CASSHYNEQFF.